These T cell receptor beta chains were read from a single sample in a study of blood T cell repertoires in COVID-19. Only in-frame clones appear in the TCRdb table, and some are missing; sequencing was by immunoSEQ multiplex PCR. The sample records around 360,000 clones, approximately 87% being singletons. The sequencing sample was made of PBMCs or T cells enriched from blood (not recorded which). These receptors all come from a man between 35 and 55 years old in a cohort exposed to, infected with or recovered from COVID-19 (not recorded which). Both conserved end residues are part of each CDR3. The D gene is left open where the match is weak. Clone size appears in some rows only: once, few, many, or a class for an expanded clone.

-	-	TRBV28	TRBJ2-7	TGTGCCAGCAGCAGAACTTGGAGCTCCTACGAGCAGTACTTC	CASSRTWSSYEQYF
-	TRBD1	TRBV9	TRBJ1-3	TGTGCCAGCAGCGTACAGGGGGGAGATTCTGGAAACACCATATATTTT	CASSVQGGDSGNTIYF
-	-	TRBV28	TRBJ2-7	TGTGCCAGCAGTTTATGGCGGAACTACGAGCAGTACTTC	CASSLWRNYEQYF
once	-	TRBV28	TRBJ1-2	TGTGCCAGCAGCTCCGCGCCGCCGACTAACTATGGCTACACCTTC	CASSSAPPTNYGYTF
few	-	TRBV9	TRBJ1-5	TGTGCCAGCAGTGGGGGGTTGGGTCAGCCCCAGCATTTT	CASSGGLGQPQHF
-	-	TRBV6-1	TRBJ1-4	TGTGCCAGCAGTGAAGTGGTCAGGGAAAAACTGTTTTTT	CASSEVVREKLFF
few	TRBD1	TRBV7-9	TRBJ1-6	TGTGCCAGCAGCCTCGGGACAGGGGGCGTTTATTCACCCCTCCACTTT	CASSLGTGGVYSPLHF
-	TRBD2	TRBV7-8	TRBJ2-1	TGTGCCAGCAGCTTAGTCCCTAGCGGTGAGCAGTTCTTC	CASSLVPSGEQFF
few	TRBD1	TRBV27	TRBJ2-7	TGTGCCAGCCGCCAAGGGGACAGGGGGCTAAACGAGCAGTACTTC	CASRQGDRGLNEQYF
-	-	TRBV5-1	TRBJ1-5	TGCGCCAGCAGCCAAACCGGTGAGCGCCATCAGCCCCAGCATTTT	CASSQTGERHQPQHF
-	-	TRBV11-2	TRBJ1-6	TGTGCCAGCAGCTTATCCCGGGGCGCGGGGTTTTCCTATAATTCACCCCTCCACTTT	CASSLSRGAGFSYNSPLHF
-	-	TRBV12-5	TRBJ2-1	TGTGCTAGTGGGGACCCGGGGGAGCAGTTCTTC	CASGDPGEQFF
-	TRBD1	TRBV19	TRBJ1-1	TGTGCCAGTAGTATAGATCCGGGACAGGGGGGGACTGAAGCTTTCTTT	CASSIDPGQGGTEAFF
-	TRBD1	TRBV27	TRBJ2-1	TGTGCCAGCAGTTCATTAGGACAGGGCTACAATGAGCAGTTCTTC	CASSSLGQGYNEQFF
-	-	TRBV15	TRBJ1-1	TGTGCCACCAGGAGAGTACAGGGTGGAGCGAAGGAAGCTTTCTTT	CATRRVQGGAKEAFF
-	-	TRBV29-1	TRBJ1-3	TGCAGCGTCGTGTTGGGGGCGCCTGGAAACACCATATATTTT	CSVVLGAPGNTIYF
-	-	TRBV28	TRBJ2-7	TGTGCCAGCAGTTTATGGGGTTCAAGGAGCGAGCAGTACTTC	CASSLWGSRSEQYF
-	TRBD1	TRBV5-4	TRBJ2-1	TGTGCCAGCACCGGGACAGGGAGCAGCTCCTACAATGAGCAGTTCTTC	CASTGTGSSSYNEQFF
once	TRBD1	TRBV10-3	TRBJ1-2	TGTGCCATCAACGCCCGACAGGGTGGCGTCTATGGCTACACCTTC	CAINARQGGVYGYTF
-	-	TRBV28	TRBJ2-1	TGTGCCAGCAGTCCGGAGGGGGGGGGATACAATGAGCAGTTCTTC	CASSPEGGGYNEQFF
-	TRBD2	TRBV10-3	TRBJ2-1	TGTGCCATCAGTGAGTGGACTAGCGGGGACTACAATGAGCAGTTCTTC	CAISEWTSGDYNEQFF
few	-	TRBV3-1/TRBV3-2	TRBJ1-1	TGTGCCAGCAGCCACCGGCGGGGGGCCGCTGAAGCTTTCTTT	CASSHRRGAAEAFF
once	-	TRBV10-1	TRBJ2-4	TGCGCCAGCAGTGAGAGTATTAGCGGTCTAGCCAAAAACATTCAGTACTTC	CASSESISGLAKNIQYF
-	TRBD2	TRBV6-5	TRBJ2-1	TGTGCCCCCATCGGCGGGAGGATCGCCAATGAGCAGTTCTTC	CAPIGGRIANEQFF
-	TRBD1	TRBV7-9	TRBJ2-1	TGTGCCAGCAACCTCCAACAGGGGCCATTTGGGCAGTTCTTC	CASNLQQGPFGQFF
-	-	TRBV18	TRBJ2-1	TGTGCCAGCTCACCACCCCCAGGGGGGAGTGAGCAGTTCTTC	CASSPPPGGSEQFF
-	TRBD1	TRBV29-1	TRBJ1-1	TGCAGCGTTGGGACAGGGAGGTACACTGAAGCTTTCTTT	CSVGTGRYTEAFF
-	TRBD1	TRBV11-2	TRBJ1-1	TGTGCCAGCAGCTCCCGACAGGGGTCTGAAGCTTTCTTT	CASSSRQGSEAFF
-	TRBD2	TRBV25-1	TRBJ2-3	TGTGCCAGCAGTGCTAGCGGAGCAGATACGCAGTATTTT	CASSASGADTQYF
-	TRBD2	TRBV18	TRBJ2-7	TGTGCCAGCTCCTACAGCGGGAGTACCTACGAGCAGTACTTC	CASSYSGSTYEQYF
-	-	TRBV10-3	TRBJ2-7	TGTGCCATCACGCAGGGGAACGAGCAGTACTTC	CAITQGNEQYF
-	-	TRBV19	TRBJ2-1	TGTGCCAGTAGTAAGAGCGTTACCTACAATGAGCAGTTCTTC	CASSKSVTYNEQFF
-	TRBD2	TRBV30	TRBJ2-3	TGTGCCTGGAGTGAAGGTAGCGGGAGCGTAGATACGCAGTATTTT	CAWSEGSGSVDTQYF
-	-	TRBV6-5	TRBJ1-1	TGTGCCAGCAGTTCCCTGCAAAGTGTCAGGGTCTCTGAAGCTTTCTTT	CASSSLQSVRVSEAFF
-	TRBD1	TRBV10-1	TRBJ1-1	TGCGCCAGCAGTTCACAGGGGGGCACTGAAGCTTTCTTT	CASSSQGGTEAFF
-	TRBD2	TRBV3-1/TRBV3-2	TRBJ2-3	TGTGCCAGCAGCCAAGGAACAGCGGGAGAGTCTTATACGCAGTATTTT	CASSQGTAGESYTQYF
-	-	TRBV5-6	TRBJ2-2	TGTGCCAGCAGCTTGGAGCGCCTAGCGAACACCGGGGAGCTGTTTTTT	CASSLERLANTGELFF
-	-	TRBV5-1	TRBJ2-7	TGCGCCAGCAGCATGGGACTTACCTCCGAGCAGTACTTC	CASSMGLTSEQYF
-	TRBD1	TRBV18	TRBJ2-1	TGTGCCAGCTCACCTGGGACAGGAGGGTACAATGAGCAGTTCTTC	CASSPGTGGYNEQFF
-	-	TRBV10-3	TRBJ2-7	TGTGCCATCAGTGAGTCGAGAAGGACAAAGCAGTACTTC	CAISESRRTKQYF
-	TRBD1	TRBV30	TRBJ1-4	TGTGCCTGGAGTGTAATCAGGGGGCAGCTGGAAAAACTGTTTTTT	CAWSVIRGQLEKLFF
-	-	TRBV18	TRBJ2-2	TGTGCCAGCTCTCCCAGGACTGCGACGAACACCGGGGAGCTGTTTTTT	CASSPRTATNTGELFF
few	TRBD2	TRBV5-1	TRBJ2-2	TGCGCCAGCAGCTTGGGACTAGCGGGAGGAGGGACCGGGGAGCTGTTTTTT	CASSLGLAGGGTGELFF
-	TRBD2	TRBV5-1	TRBJ2-1	TGCGCCAGCAGGATTCAGGGACTAGCAGTCTATGAGCAGTTCTTC	CASRIQGLAVYEQFF
-	-	TRBV20-1	TRBJ2-5	TGCAGCGGGGAGATACGAGAGACCCAGTACTTC	CSGEIRETQYF
once	-	TRBV5-8	TRBJ2-1	TGTGCCAGCAGCTTCTCACAGACCTACAATGAGCAGTTCTTC	CASSFSQTYNEQFF
-	-	TRBV28	TRBJ2-3	TGTGCCAGCAGTTTAGCGGTTACTAGCACAGATACGCAGTATTTT	CASSLAVTSTDTQYF
-	-	TRBV27	TRBJ2-5	TGTGCCAGCAGTTTAGCCCCCAGGAGGGCGACCCAGTACTTC	CASSLAPRRATQYF